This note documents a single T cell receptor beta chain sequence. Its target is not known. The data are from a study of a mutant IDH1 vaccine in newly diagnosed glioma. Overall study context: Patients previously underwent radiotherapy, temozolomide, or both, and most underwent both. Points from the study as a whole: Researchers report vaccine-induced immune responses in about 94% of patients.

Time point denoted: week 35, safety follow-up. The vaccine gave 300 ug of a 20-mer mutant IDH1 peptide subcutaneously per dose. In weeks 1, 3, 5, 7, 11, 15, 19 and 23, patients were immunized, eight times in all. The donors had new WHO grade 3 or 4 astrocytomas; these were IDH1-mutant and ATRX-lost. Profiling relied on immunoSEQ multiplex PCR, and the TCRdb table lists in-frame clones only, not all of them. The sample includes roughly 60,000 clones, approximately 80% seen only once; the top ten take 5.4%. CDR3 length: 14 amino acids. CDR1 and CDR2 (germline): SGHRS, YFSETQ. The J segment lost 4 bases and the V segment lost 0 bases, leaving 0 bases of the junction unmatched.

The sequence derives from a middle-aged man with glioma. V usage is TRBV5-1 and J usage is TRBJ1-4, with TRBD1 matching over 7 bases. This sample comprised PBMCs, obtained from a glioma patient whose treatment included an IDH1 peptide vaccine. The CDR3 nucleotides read TGCGCCAGCAGCTTGGACAGGGGTAATGAAAAACTGTTTTTT. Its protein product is CASSLDRGNEKLFF.